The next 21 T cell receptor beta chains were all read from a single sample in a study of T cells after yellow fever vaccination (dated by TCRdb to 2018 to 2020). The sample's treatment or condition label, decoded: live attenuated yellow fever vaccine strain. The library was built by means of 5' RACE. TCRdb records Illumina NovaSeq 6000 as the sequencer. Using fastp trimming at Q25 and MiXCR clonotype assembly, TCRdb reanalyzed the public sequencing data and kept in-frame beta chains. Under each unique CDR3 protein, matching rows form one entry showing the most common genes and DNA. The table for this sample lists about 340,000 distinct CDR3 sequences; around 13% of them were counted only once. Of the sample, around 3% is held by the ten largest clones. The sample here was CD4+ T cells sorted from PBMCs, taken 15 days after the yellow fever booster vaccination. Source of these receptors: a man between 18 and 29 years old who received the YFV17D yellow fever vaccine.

The CDR3 region has the DNA TGTGCCAGCAGTCGCCAGGACGAAGGAAGCTACACCTTC. Its translation: CASSRQDEGSYTF. The V call is TRBV12-3 or TRBV12-4, the J call TRBJ1-2; no definite D call. Trimming removed 5 bases from V and 9 bases from J, with 16 bases in between. The length of the CDR3 is 13 residues.

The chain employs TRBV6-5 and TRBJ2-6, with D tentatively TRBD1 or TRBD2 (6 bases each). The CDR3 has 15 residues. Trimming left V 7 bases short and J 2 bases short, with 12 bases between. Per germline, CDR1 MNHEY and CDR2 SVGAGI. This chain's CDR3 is CASTMGGTGANVLTF. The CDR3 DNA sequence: TGTGCCAGCACCATGGGGGGCACTGGGGCCAACGTCCTGACTTTC.

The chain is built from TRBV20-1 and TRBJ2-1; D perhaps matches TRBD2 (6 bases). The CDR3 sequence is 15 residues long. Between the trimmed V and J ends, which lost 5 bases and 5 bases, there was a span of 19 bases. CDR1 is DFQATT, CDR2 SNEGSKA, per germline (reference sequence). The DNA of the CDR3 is TGCAGTGCTGGTCGGGCCGGCGGGGCACACAATGAGCAGTTCTTC. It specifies CSAGRAGGAHNEQFF.

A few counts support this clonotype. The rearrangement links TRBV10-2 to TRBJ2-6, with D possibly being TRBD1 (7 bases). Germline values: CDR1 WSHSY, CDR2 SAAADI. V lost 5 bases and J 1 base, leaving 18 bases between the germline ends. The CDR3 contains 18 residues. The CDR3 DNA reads TGCGCCAGCAGTTTGGTAGGAGGGGGCCGATCTGGGGCCAACGTCCTGACTTTC. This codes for CASSLVGGGRSGANVLTF.

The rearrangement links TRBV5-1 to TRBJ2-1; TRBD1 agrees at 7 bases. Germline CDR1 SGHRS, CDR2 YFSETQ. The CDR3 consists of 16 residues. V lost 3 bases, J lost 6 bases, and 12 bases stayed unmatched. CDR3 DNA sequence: TGCGCCAGCAGCTCACCACCAAAGACAGGGTTCAATGAGCAGTTCTTC. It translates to CASSSPPKTGFNEQFF.

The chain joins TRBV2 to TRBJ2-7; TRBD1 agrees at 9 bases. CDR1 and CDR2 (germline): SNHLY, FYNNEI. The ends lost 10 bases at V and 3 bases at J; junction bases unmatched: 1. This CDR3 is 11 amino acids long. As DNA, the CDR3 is TGTGCCACGGGACAGGGCTACGAGCAGTACGTC. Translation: CATGQGYEQYV.

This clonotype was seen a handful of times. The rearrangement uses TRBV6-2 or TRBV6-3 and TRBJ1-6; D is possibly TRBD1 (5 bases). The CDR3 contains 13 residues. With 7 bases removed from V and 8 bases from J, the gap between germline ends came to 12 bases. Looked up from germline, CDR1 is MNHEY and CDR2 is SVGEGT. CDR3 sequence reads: CASTQQEYSPLHF. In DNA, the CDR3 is TGTGCCAGCACCCAACAGGAGTATTCACCCCTCCACTTT.

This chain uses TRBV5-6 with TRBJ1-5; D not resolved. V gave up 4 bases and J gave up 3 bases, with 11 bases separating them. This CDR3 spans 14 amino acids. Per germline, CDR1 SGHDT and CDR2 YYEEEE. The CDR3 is CASSRRTPNQPQHF. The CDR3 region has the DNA TGTGCCAGCAGCCGACGGACTCCCAATCAGCCCCAGCATTTT.

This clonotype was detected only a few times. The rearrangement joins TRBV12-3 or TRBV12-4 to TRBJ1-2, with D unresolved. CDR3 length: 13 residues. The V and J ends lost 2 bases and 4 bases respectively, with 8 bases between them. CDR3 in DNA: TGTGCCAGCAGTTTACTGGCTGGCTATGGCTACACCTTC. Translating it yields CASSLLAGYGYTF.

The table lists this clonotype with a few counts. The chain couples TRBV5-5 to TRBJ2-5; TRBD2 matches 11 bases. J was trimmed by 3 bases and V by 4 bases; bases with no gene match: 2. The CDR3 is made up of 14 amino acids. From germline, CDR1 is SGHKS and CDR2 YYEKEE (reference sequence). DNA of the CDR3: TGTGCCAGCAGCCCACTAGCGGGGGAAGAGACCCAGTACTTC. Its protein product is CASSPLAGEETQYF.

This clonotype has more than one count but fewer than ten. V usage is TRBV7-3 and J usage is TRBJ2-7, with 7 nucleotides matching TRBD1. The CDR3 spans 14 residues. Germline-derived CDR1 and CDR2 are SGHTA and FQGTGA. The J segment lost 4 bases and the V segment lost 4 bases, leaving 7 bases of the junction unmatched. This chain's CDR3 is CASSSEGQRYEQYF. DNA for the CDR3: TGTGCCAGCAGCTCAGAGGGACAGAGGTACGAGCAGTACTTC. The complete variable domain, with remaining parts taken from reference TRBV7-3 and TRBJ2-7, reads GAGVSQTPSNKVTEKGKYVELRCDPISGHTALYWYRQSLGQGPEFLIYFQGTGAADDSGLPNDRFFAVRPEGSVSTLKIQRTERGDSAVYLCASSSEGQRYEQYFGPGTRLTVT.

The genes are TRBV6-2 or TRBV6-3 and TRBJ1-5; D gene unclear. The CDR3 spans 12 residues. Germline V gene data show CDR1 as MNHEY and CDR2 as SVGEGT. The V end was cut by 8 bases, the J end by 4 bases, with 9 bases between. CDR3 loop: CASGQPNQPQHF. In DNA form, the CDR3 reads TGTGCCAGCGGGCAGCCGAATCAGCCCCAGCATTTT.

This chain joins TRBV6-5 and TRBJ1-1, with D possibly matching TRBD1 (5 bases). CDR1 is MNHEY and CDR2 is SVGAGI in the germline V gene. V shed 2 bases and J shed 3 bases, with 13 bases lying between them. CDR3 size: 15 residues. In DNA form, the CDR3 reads TGTGCCAGCAGTTACGGGTCAGGGTGGTACACTGAAGCTTTCTTT. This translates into CASSYGSGWYTEAFF.

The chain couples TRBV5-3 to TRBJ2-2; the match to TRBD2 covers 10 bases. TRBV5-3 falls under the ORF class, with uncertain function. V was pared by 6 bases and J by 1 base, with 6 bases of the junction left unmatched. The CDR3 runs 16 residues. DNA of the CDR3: TGTGCCAGAACCGTTGGACTAGCGGAGAACACCGGGGAGCTGTTTTTT. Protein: CARTVGLAENTGELFF.

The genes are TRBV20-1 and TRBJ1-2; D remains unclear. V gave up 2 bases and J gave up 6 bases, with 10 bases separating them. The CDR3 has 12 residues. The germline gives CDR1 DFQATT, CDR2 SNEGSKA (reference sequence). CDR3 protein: CSARMGNHGYTF. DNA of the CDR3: TGCAGTGCTAGAATGGGGAACCATGGCTACACCTTC.

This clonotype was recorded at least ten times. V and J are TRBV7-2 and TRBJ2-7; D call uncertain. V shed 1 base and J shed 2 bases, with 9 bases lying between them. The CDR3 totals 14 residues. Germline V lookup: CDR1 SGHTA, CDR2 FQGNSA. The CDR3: CASSLGVVPYEQYV. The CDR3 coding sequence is TGTGCCAGCAGCTTAGGGGTCGTTCCCTACGAGCAGTACGTC.

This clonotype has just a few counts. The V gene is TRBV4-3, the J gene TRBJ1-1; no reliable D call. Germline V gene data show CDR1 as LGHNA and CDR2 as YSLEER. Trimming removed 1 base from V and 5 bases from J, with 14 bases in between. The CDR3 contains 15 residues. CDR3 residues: CASSQVSAERTEAFF. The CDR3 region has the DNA TGCGCCAGCAGCCAAGTTAGCGCGGAGAGGACTGAAGCTTTCTTT.

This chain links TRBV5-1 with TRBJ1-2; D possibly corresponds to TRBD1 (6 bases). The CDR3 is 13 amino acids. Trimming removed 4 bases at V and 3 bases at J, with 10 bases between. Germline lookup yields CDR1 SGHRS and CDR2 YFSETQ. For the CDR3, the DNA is TGCGCCAGCAGCCTTAGGACAGACTATGGCTACACCTTC. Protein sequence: CASSLRTDYGYTF. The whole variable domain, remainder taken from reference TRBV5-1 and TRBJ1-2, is KAGVTQTPRYLIKTRGQQVTLSCSPISGHRSVSWYQQTPGQGLQFLFEYFSETQRNKGNFPGRFSGRQFSNSRSEMNVSTLELGDSALYLCASSLRTDYGYTFGSGTRLTVV.

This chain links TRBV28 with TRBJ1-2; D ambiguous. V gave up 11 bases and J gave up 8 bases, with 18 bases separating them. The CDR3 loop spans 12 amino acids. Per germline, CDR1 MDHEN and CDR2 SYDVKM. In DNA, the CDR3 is TGTGCCGCGGAACGCCCCGGTGGGGGCTACACCTTC. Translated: CAAERPGGGYTF.

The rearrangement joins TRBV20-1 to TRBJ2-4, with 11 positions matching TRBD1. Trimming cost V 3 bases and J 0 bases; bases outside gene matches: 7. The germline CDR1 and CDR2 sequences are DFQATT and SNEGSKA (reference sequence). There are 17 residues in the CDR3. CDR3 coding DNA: TGCAGTGCTAGGCGGACAGGGGGCAAGGCAGCCAAAAACATTCAGTACTTC. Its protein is CSARRTGGKAAKNIQYF.

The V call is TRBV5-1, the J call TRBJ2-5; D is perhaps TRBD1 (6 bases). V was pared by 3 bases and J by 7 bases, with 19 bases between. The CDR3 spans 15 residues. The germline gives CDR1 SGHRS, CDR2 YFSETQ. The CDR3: CASSWDGQPSGTQYF. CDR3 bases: TGCGCCAGCAGCTGGGACGGACAGCCGAGTGGGACCCAGTACTTC.